These T cell receptor beta chains were read from a single sample in a study of T cell responses to AZD1222 COVID-19 vaccine. The protocol was immunoSEQ multiplex PCR, while the TCRdb copy is restricted to in-frame clones and leaves out a portion. The sample shows 70,000 to 95,000 clones, around nine tenths of them seen only once. Sequenced material: peripheral blood, taken 28 days after the second AZD1222 dose. These TCRs come from an adult who received the AZD1222 COVID-19 vaccine. Each CDR3 is given with its conserved first and last residue. A D gene is named only where the DNA matches it firmly. Size is stated for part of the rows, as once, few or many counts, or as a class when the clone is expanded.

J | V | D | size | DNA | CDR3
TRBJ2-3 | TRBV3-1/TRBV3-2 | NA | once | TGTGCCAGCAGCCAAGAAGACTGGCGGGGAGATACGCAGTATTTT | CASSQEDWRGDTQYF
TRBJ2-7 | TRBV7-9 | NA | NA | TGTGCCAGCAGCTTAGAGGTAGGGTCCCACGAGCAGTACTTC | CASSLEVGSHEQYF
TRBJ1-2 | TRBV2 | NA | few | TGTGCCAGCTCCCTTACATGGTCCAGCCACTATGGCTACACCTTC | CASSLTWSSHYGYTF
TRBJ1-1 | TRBV29-1 | TRBD1 | NA | TGCAGCGGTTTACAGGGGAGATTGAACACTGAAGCTTTCTTT | CSGLQGRLNTEAFF
TRBJ1-6 | TRBV6-4 | NA | NA | TGTGCCAGCAGTGACGTCGGAGGTTCACCCCTCCACTTT | CASSDVGGSPLHF
TRBJ2-5 | TRBV29-1 | NA | NA | TGCAGCGTTGAAAAAGGGGCAGGGAGGACCCAGTACTTC | CSVEKGAGRTQYF
TRBJ1-2 | TRBV19 | NA | NA | TGTGCCAGTAGTAGCGGGACAACGATCTATGGCTACACCTTC | CASSSGTTIYGYTF
TRBJ2-1 | TRBV2 | NA | NA | TGTGCCAGCATCCAAGCGAGCGGAGCCTACAATGAGCAGTTCTTC | CASIQASGAYNEQFF
TRBJ1-1 | TRBV19 | NA | NA | TGTGCCAGTAGTCGGGACACCGTCTGGGACACTGAAGCTTTCTTT | CASSRDTVWDTEAFF
TRBJ2-1 | TRBV6-5 | NA | NA | TGTGCCAGCAGTTACGCCTTATCCAATGAGCAGTTCTTC | CASSYALSNEQFF
TRBJ2-7 | TRBV28 | TRBD1 | NA | TGTGCCAGCAGTCCATCCGGGACAGGGGGCTCCTACGAGCAGTACTTC | CASSPSGTGGSYEQYF
TRBJ1-4 | TRBV18 | NA | NA | TGTGCCAGCTCACCAGGGGGGGCGCTTGAAAAACTGTTTTTT | CASSPGGALEKLFF
TRBJ1-1 | TRBV6-6 | NA | NA | TGTGCCAGCAGTTACTACGGGAGGGGGAACACTGAAGCTTTCTTT | CASSYYGRGNTEAFF
TRBJ2-1 | TRBV11-2 | TRBD2 | NA | TGTGCCAGCAGCTTAGGTCCGGGGGGCTACAATGAGCAGTTCTTC | CASSLGPGGYNEQFF
TRBJ2-1 | TRBV20-1 | NA | NA | TGCAGTGCTATTTACGAGCCTGAGCAGTTCTTC | CSAIYEPEQFF
TRBJ1-1 | TRBV3-1/TRBV3-2 | TRBD1 | NA | TGTGCCAGCAGTCGGGACAGGACTGAAGCTTTCTTT | CASSRDRTEAFF
TRBJ1-2 | TRBV30 | NA | NA | TGTGCCTGGAGTTTAGGAAGCTATGGCTACACCTTC | CAWSLGSYGYTF
TRBJ1-1 | TRBV19 | TRBD1 | once | TGTGCCAGTAGTGTCCGGACAGGGGGCGCTTCTAGCGCTTTCTTT | CASSVRTGGASSAFF
TRBJ2-2 | TRBV5-1 | NA | NA | TGCGCCAGCAGCACAGGAACAGGCGGGGAGCTGTTTTTT | CASSTGTGGELFF
TRBJ2-7 | TRBV3-1/TRBV3-2 | NA | once | TGTGCCAGCAGCCAAGATAGGGTGGAGTACGAGCAGTACTTC | CASSQDRVEYEQYF
TRBJ2-7 | TRBV15 | TRBD1 | NA | TGTGCCACCAGCAGAGAAAGGGACAGGGCTTACGAGCAGTACTTC | CATSRERDRAYEQYF
TRBJ1-5 | TRBV6-5 | NA | NA | TGTGCCAGCAGGTGGCAGGGTGGGCAGCCCCAGCATTTT | CASRWQGGQPQHF
TRBJ2-3 | TRBV7-2 | TRBD2 | NA | TGTGCCAGCAGCTCAAGGACTAGCGGGAGCACAGATACGCAGTATTTT | CASSSRTSGSTDTQYF
TRBJ1-4 | TRBV7-3 | TRBD1 | NA | TGTGCCAGCAGCTTTTCCGCCGGACAGGGGAAGGAAAAACTGTTTTTT | CASSFSAGQGKEKLFF
TRBJ1-6 | TRBV7-8 | TRBD1 | NA | TGTGCCAGCAGCTTAGGGGACAGGGGTTGGTCACCCCTCCACTTT | CASSLGDRGWSPLHF
TRBJ1-6 | TRBV5-5 | TRBD1 | few | TGTGCCAGCAGCCCCGCCGGGACAGGGAATTCACCCCTCCACTTT | CASSPAGTGNSPLHF
TRBJ2-5 | TRBV18 | NA | once | TGTGCCAGCTCACCAAGGATACAGGGAAGTGAGGAGACCCAGTACTTC | CASSPRIQGSEETQYF
TRBJ1-2 | TRBV18 | TRBD1 | NA | TGTGCCAGCTCACCAGACAGGGGACATGGCTACACCTTC | CASSPDRGHGYTF
TRBJ1-1 | TRBV6-6 | TRBD1 | NA | TGTGCCAGCAGTTACCCTCAGGGGGCAGGCACTGAAGCTTTCTTT | CASSYPQGAGTEAFF
TRBJ2-1 | TRBV7-2 | NA | NA | TGTGCCAGCAGCCTTAGCAGTACCTCCTACAATGAGCAGTTCTTC | CASSLSSTSYNEQFF
TRBJ1-4 | TRBV19 | NA | NA | TGTGCCAGTAGTAACTGGCGGGGTAATGAAAAACTGTTTTTT | CASSNWRGNEKLFF
TRBJ1-2 | TRBV12-5 | NA | NA | TGTGCTAGTGGAACACAGACCTCCTATGGCTACACCTTC | CASGTQTSYGYTF
TRBJ2-7 | TRBV5-1 | TRBD2 | NA | TGCGCCAGCAGCTTGGTAGCGGGGGATAGAGAGCAGTACTTC | CASSLVAGDREQYF
TRBJ2-5 | TRBV4-2 | TRBD2 | few | TGTGCCAGCAGCCAAGACAGAGCGGGGGGTAGTGAGACCCAGTACTTC | CASSQDRAGGSETQYF
TRBJ2-1 | TRBV13 | NA | few | TGTGCCAGCAGCTTACTACAGGACCGCAATGAGCAGTTCTTC | CASSLLQDRNEQFF
TRBJ1-1 | TRBV14 | TRBD1 | NA | TGTGCCAGCAGCCCCGTGGGGACAGGGGGCACTGAAGCTTTCTTT | CASSPVGTGGTEAFF
TRBJ2-5 | TRBV9 | NA | NA | TGTGCCAGCAGCGTAGGAAGGGGGTGGGAGACCCAGTACTTC | CASSVGRGWETQYF
TRBJ2-1 | TRBV27 | TRBD2 | once | TGTGCCAGCACAAAATTAGCGGGGGGGCACTATGAGCAGTTCTTC | CASTKLAGGHYEQFF
TRBJ1-2 | TRBV19 | TRBD1 | NA | TGTGCCAGTAGTACCGCGGGACAGGGTACCTATGGCTACACCTTC | CASSTAGQGTYGYTF
TRBJ1-3 | TRBV28 | NA | NA | TGTGCCAGCAGTACCGAGGGAGTACCTCGGGGAAACACCATATATTTT | CASSTEGVPRGNTIYF
TRBJ2-5 | TRBV18 | NA | once | TGTGCCAGCTCCCGAGGGGGGGCCTACCAAGAGACCCAGTACTTC | CASSRGGAYQETQYF
TRBJ1-2 | TRBV5-5 | NA | NA | TGTGCCAGCAGCACCGAAGTCGGGCTCCGGGGGGCCGGATATGGCTACACCTTC | CASSTEVGLRGAGYGYTF
TRBJ1-5 | TRBV4-1 | NA | once | TGCGCCAGCAGCCCCACATTGGCCAGCAATCAGCCCCAGCATTTT | CASSPTLASNQPQHF
TRBJ1-5 | TRBV3-1/TRBV3-2 | NA | NA | TGTGCCAGCAGCCAGGAAGGACAGCCCCAGCATTTT | CASSQEGQPQHF
TRBJ1-1 | TRBV6-6 | NA | NA | TGTGCCAGCAGGATCGCACAGGGCTCCGGCACTGAAGCTTTCTTT | CASRIAQGSGTEAFF
TRBJ1-5 | TRBV6-1 | NA | NA | TGTGCCAGCAGCTTCGAGGACAGAGATCAGCCCCAGCATTTT | CASSFEDRDQPQHF
TRBJ1-2 | TRBV19 | NA | NA | TGTGCCAGTAGTGGGGGGGAGAGAGCCTATGGCTACACCTTC | CASSGGERAYGYTF
TRBJ2-2 | TRBV5-4 | NA | NA | TGTGCCAGCAGCTTCTCCCCCGGGGAGCTGTTTTTT | CASSFSPGELFF